This entry is about one T cell receptor (beta chain). Its specificity is unknown. This entry comes from a study of radiation and T cells in renal cell carcinoma. The germline CDR1 and CDR2 sequences are SNHLY and FYNNEI. V dropped 4 bases and J dropped 8; count of bases not matched to a gene: 5. The CDR3 loop spans 13 amino acids. Broader study findings: Intratumoral heterogeneity was not captured in these approximately 1 g regions. In nephrectomy-only tumors, top 100 clonotypes averaged roughly 45%, versus around 50% irradiated. Baseline intratumoral clonotype presence is unknown without pretreatment biopsies.

Documented treatment: 15 Gy SBRT to primary tumor, nephrectomy 4 weeks later. Nephrectomy followed 15 Gy stereotactic body radiation by 4 weeks. Some clones are missing from TCRdb's copy, which holds only in-frame ones; the method was immunoSEQ multiplex PCR. The data show approximately 20,000 clones, with just over 60% seen just once and under 15% held by the top ten. The clonotype originates from a woman aged 70-85 years with renal cell carcinoma. The specimen comprised tumor tissue, sampled from a patient whose treatment included radiotherapy and nephrectomy. The chain is built from TRBV2 and TRBJ1-2; TRBD1 aligns across 9 bases. The CDR3 sequence is CASSARTGEGYTF. Here the CDR3 DNA reads TGTGCCAGCAGTGCTAGGACAGGGGAAGGCTACACCTTC.